Below are 26 T cell receptor beta chains sequenced from a single sample in a study of tumor and adjacent non-tumor tissue in lung cancer. No cell sorting was done before RNA was extracted from the tissue. This non-tumor lung sample came from over 3 cm beyond the tumor edge. Three rounds of nested PCR, following a modified ARM-PCR protocol, produced the TCRbeta library. A single record per CDR3 protein comes from TCRdb applying MiXCR to the multiplex PCR reads. The data contain 40,000 to 55,000 distinct CDR3 sequences, 70% to 80% of them seen just once; the ten biggest clones take up 20% to 30%. The source material was distant non-tumor lung tissue. The receptors here all came from a woman aged 55-69 years with non-small cell lung cancer.

A remark on this clonotype: The missing conserved phenylalanine or tryptophan at the end of this CDR3 makes a read error likely. No DNA is shown, since the ends of the CDR3 on it are uncertain; the CDR3 is the one TCRdb lists. The rearrangement joins TRBV12-3 or TRBV12-4 to TRBJ2-5. The CDR3 length is 13 residues, termini included. The chain's CDR3 is CASSLGLKETRYI.

Concerning this clonotype: Mismatch with germline at one junction end may stem from a read error. The rearrangement uses TRBV6-2 or TRBV6-3 and TRBJ1-1, with 8 bases aligning to TRBD1. The CDR3 totals 15 residues. Per germline, CDR1 MNHEY and CDR2 SVGEGT. CDR3 DNA: TGTGCCAGCAACGCAGGGGGCTTGACTAACACTGAGGCTTTCTTT. It is translated as CASNAGGLTNTEAFF.

On this clonotype itself: As the CDR3 is not closed by the conserved phenylalanine or tryptophan, this likely results from a read error. It is unclear where the CDR3 begins or ends on the DNA, so no DNA is shown, and the CDR3 is as TCRdb lists it. The chain uses TRBV11-2 and TRBJ2-6. CDR1 SGHAT and CDR2 FQNNGV come from the germline V gene. The length of the CDR3 is 14 amino acids, counting both ends. The CDR3 sequence: CASSNQYGANVLAL.

About this clonotype itself: Mismatch with germline at one junction end may stem from a read error. This chain links TRBV4-3 with TRBJ1-3; D uncertain. The V gene's germline CDR1 is LGHNA and CDR2 YSLEER. The CDR3 is 15 residues long. CDR3 amino acids: CANSQAWGSGNTIYF. CDR3 nucleotides: TGCGCCAACAGCCAGGCATGGGGTTCCGGAAACACCATATATTTT.

A remark on this clonotype: Compared with germline, one end of the junction differs, possibly owing to a read error. V gene TRBV5-8 combines with J gene TRBJ1-5; the D is unclear. Germline V CDR1 and CDR2: SGHTS, YDEGEE. This CDR3 has 15 amino acids. CDR3 sequence reads: CDSSPDGSSNQPQHF. In nucleotides, the CDR3 is TGTGACAGCAGTCCGGACGGAAGTAGCAATCAGCCCCAGCATTTT. The full variable domain, rest sourced from reference TRBV5-8 and TRBJ1-5, is EAGVTQSPTHLIKTRGQQATLRCSPISGHTSVYWYQQALGLGLQFLLWYDEGEERNRGNFPPRFSGRQFPNYSSELNVNALELEDSALYLCDSSPDGSSNQPQHFGDGTRLSIL.

This clonotype was seen more than once but under ten times. The chain uses TRBV6-2 or TRBV6-3 and TRBJ2-6; perhaps D is TRBD1 or TRBD2 (5 bases each). The germline V gene encodes CDR1 MNHEY and CDR2 SVGEGT. This CDR3 comprises 18 residues. The CDR3 nucleotides read TGTGTCAGTTCTAACCACAGAGGGGAAACCTCTGGGGCCAACGTCCTGACTTTC. The encoded protein is CVSSNHRGETSGANVLTF.

This clonotype appeared a few times. Germline and junction disagree at one end, which may indicate a read error. This chain joins TRBV5-1 and TRBJ2-5; D is unresolved. The length of the CDR3 is 15 residues. Germline CDR1 is SGHRS and CDR2 is YFSETQ. The CDR3 DNA reads TGCGCCAGCAGCCCTCTCGGTATGATACAAGAGGCCCAGTACTTC. This codes for CASSPLGMIQEAQYF.

This clonotype has a single count. The junction does not match germline at one end; this may be a read error. This chain joins TRBV5-1 and TRBJ1-1; D is unresolved. There are 13 residues in the CDR3. The germline gives CDR1 SGHRS, CDR2 YFSETQ. As DNA, the CDR3 is TGCACCAGCAGGATCAACGGGGACACTGAAGCTTTCTTT. Protein sequence: CTSRINGDTEAFF.

Remarks on this clonotype: The junction does not match germline at one end; this may be a read error. The chain recombines TRBV10-3 with TRBJ2-2; D is possibly TRBD2 (5 bases). The length of the CDR3 is 13 residues. Germline V lookup: CDR1 ENHRY, CDR2 SYGVKD. CDR3 region: CAIQRQTTGKLFF. DNA of the CDR3: TGTGCCATACAGCGTCAGACCACCGGGAAGCTGTTCTTT.

In the case of this clonotype: A much larger clone is a single base away; this may be a read error. The gene calls are TRBV6-5 and TRBJ2-3; 8 bases line up with TRBD1. The CDR3 is 16 residues long. Germline V lookup: CDR1 MNHEY, CDR2 SVGAGI. Trimming took 5 bases from V and 2 from J; bases not matched to a gene: 9. The CDR3 nucleotides are TGTGCCAGCAGTCCCTCGGACAGGGTCCTCACAGATACGCAGTATTTT. Amino acids: CASSPSDRVLTDTQYF.

The chain joins TRBV20-1 to TRBJ1-6, with a tentative D call TRBD1 (6 bases). The V and J ends lost 6 bases and 10 bases respectively, with 22 bases between them. CDR1 is DFQATT and CDR2 is SNEGSKA in the germline V gene (reference sequence). The CDR3 loop spans 15 amino acids. CDR3 nucleotide sequence: TGCAGTGCGCTAGGGCCGGGGGCAGGGTTGTCACCCCTCCACTTT. Protein sequence: CSALGPGAGLSPLHF.

The chain carries TRBV12-3 or TRBV12-4 and TRBJ2-7; perhaps TRBD2 as D (7 bases). The length of the CDR3 is 13 residues. This CDR3 is CPCLRGGSYEQYF. Written as DNA, the CDR3 is TGTCCCTGCCTTAGGGGGGGATCTTACGAGCAGTACTTC.

The chain has TRBV6-2 or TRBV6-3 and TRBJ1-1; 7 bases map to TRBD1. This CDR3 is built from 14 residues. V was pared by 6 bases and J by 4 bases, with 8 bases of the junction left unmatched. From germline, CDR1 is MNHEY and CDR2 SVGEGT. The DNA of the CDR3 is TGTGCCAGCAGGCGCTTGAGACAGGGCACTGAAGCTTTCTTT. Translating it yields CASRRLRQGTEAFF.

Details on this clonotype: A read error may account for a junction end that differs from germline. The chain couples TRBV7-8 to TRBJ1-3; a weak D match, TRBD1 (6 bases). CDR3 size: 16 residues. CDR1 and CDR2 from the germline V gene are SGHVS and FQNEAQ. The CDR3 DNA follows: TGTGCCAGTAGCCGGTTGATACAGGGCTCTGGAAACACCATAAATTTT. It yields the protein CASSRLIQGSGNTINF.

As concerns this clonotype: A junction end diverges from the germline sequence, so it may reflect a read error. This chain joins TRBV12-3 or TRBV12-4 and TRBJ1-2, with a tentative D call TRBD1 (6 bases). The CDR3 length is 17 residues. CDR3 residues: CASSSRGGGGLNYGYTF. DNA for the CDR3: TGTGCCAGCAGTTCCAGGGGCGGTGGAGGTCTTAACTATGGCTATACCTTC.

This clonotype was observed many times. Sequence at one end of the junction differs from germline and may be a read error. DNA for the CDR3: TGCGCCAGCAGCCAAAGGGCCGAGGTCTCCTACGAGCAGTGCTTC. Amino acids: CASSQRAEVSYEQCF. This chain links TRBV4-3 with TRBJ2-7; D not certain. There are 15 residues in the CDR3. Germline V gives CDR1 LGHNA, CDR2 YSLEER.

This clonotype appeared once. The rearrangement uses TRBV10-3 and TRBJ1-1; D is ambiguous. The CDR3 runs to 13 residues. CDR1 ENHRY and CDR2 SYGVKD come from the germline V gene. V dropped 2 bases and J dropped 6 bases, with 10 bases sitting between them. The DNA for the CDR3 is TGTGCCATCAGTGAGGCAAGGTTGTCTGAAGCTTTCTTT. Its translation: CAISEARLSEAFF.

On this clonotype itself: The CDR3 does not close with the conserved phenylalanine or tryptophan, likely indicating a read error. The V call is TRBV4-3, the J call TRBJ1-1; D gene uncertain. CDR1 is LGHNA and CDR2 is YSLEER in the germline V gene. The CDR3 is 15 amino acids. Written as DNA, the CDR3 is TGCGCCAGCAGCAAAACCGGACGGCCGAACGCTGAAGCTTTCTAT. The encoded protein is CASSKTGRPNAEAFY.

The J gene is TRBJ2-2, the V gene TRBV7-9; 8 bases fit TRBD2. V dropped 0 bases and J dropped 7; count of bases not matched to a gene: 7. Per the germline V gene, CDR1 is SEHNR and CDR2 is FQNEAQ (reference sequence). The CDR3 extends over 16 amino acids. The CDR3 sequence is CASSLAAGGDIGELFF. Written as DNA, the CDR3 is TGTGCCAGCAGCTTAGCGGCGGGAGGAGACATCGGGGAGCTGTTTTTT.

This clonotype was seen repeatedly, ten times or more. The V call is TRBV6-1, the J call TRBJ1-2, with a tentative D call TRBD1 (5 bases). The V and J ends lost 2 bases and 7 bases respectively, with 14 bases between them. The CDR3 contains 14 residues. CDR1 and CDR2 from the germline V gene are MNHNS and SASEGT. The CDR3: CASSESWGGVGYTF. The CDR3 region has the DNA TGTGCCAGCAGTGAATCGTGGGGCGGCGTTGGCTACACCTTC.

This clonotype was counted at least ten times. The V gene is TRBV5-1, the J gene TRBJ2-1; TRBD2 agrees at 16 bases. The germline gives CDR1 SGHRS, CDR2 YFSETQ. The junction had 10 bases not matched to a gene; V was cut back by 8 bases and J by 8 bases. The CDR3 extends over 16 amino acids. The CDR3 nucleotides are TGCGCCAGTAAGGGGACTAGCGGGGGGGCCCTGGATGAGCAGTTCTTC. It yields the protein CASKGTSGGALDEQFF.

This rearrangement joins TRBV7-9 to TRBJ2-3; either TRBD1 or TRBD2 may supply D (5 bases each). Trimming took 1 base from V and 10 from J, leaving 15 bases between them. CDR1 SEHNR and CDR2 FQNEAQ come from the germline V gene (reference sequence). The CDR3 covers 14 residues. CDR3 DNA: TGTGCCAGCAGCTTAGGGGACGTGCAGGATGCGCAGTATTTT. It yields the protein CASSLGDVQDAQYF.

Only one count was recorded for this clonotype. V gene TRBV29-1 combines with J gene TRBJ1-1; D gene ambiguous. Germline loops: CDR1 SQVTM, CDR2 ANQGSEA. Between the trimmed V and J ends, which lost 6 bases and 5 bases, there was a span of 19 bases. The CDR3 contains 14 residues. The CDR3 sequence is CSVLTGSLSTEAFF. CDR3 in DNA: TGCAGCGTCCTGACTGGGAGTCTATCAACTGAAGCTTTCTTT. The full variable domain, with the rest looked up from reference TRBV29-1 and TRBJ1-1, is SAVISQKPSRDICQRGTSLTIQCQVDSQVTMMFWYRQQPGQSLTLIATANQGSEATYESGFVIDKFPISRPNLTFSTLTVSNMSPEDSSIYLCSVLTGSLSTEAFFGQGTRLTVV.

The chain links TRBV29-1 to TRBJ2-5; TRBD1 is a possible D gene (6 bases). Looked up from germline, CDR1 is SQVTM and CDR2 is ANQGSEA. The V gene lost 6 bases and the J gene lost 10 bases, with 15 bases spanning the gap. The CDR3 has 11 residues. Here the CDR3 reads CSVQGEGIQYF. In nucleotides, the CDR3 is TGCAGCGTACAGGGCGAGGGGATCCAGTACTTC. The full variable domain, rest sourced from reference TRBV29-1 and TRBJ2-5, is SAVISQKPSRDICQRGTSLTIQCQVDSQVTMMFWYRQQPGQSLTLIATANQGSEATYESGFVIDKFPISRPNLTFSTLTVSNMSPEDSSIYLCSVQGEGIQYFGPGTRLLVL.

Details on this clonotype: A junction boundary mismatches the germline segment, possibly from a read error. The rearrangement uses TRBV5-4 and TRBJ2-1; 8 nucleotides line up with TRBD2. Germline assignment: CDR1 SGHNT and CDR2 YYREEE (reference sequence). The CDR3 is made up of 15 amino acids. The CDR3 reads CASSFAGTRGNQQSF. The DNA for the CDR3 is TGTGCCAGCAGCTTTGCCGGGACTAGGGGCAATCAGCAGTCCTTC.

This chain connects TRBV6-2 or TRBV6-3 to TRBJ1-5; 7 bases map to TRBD1. The trim removed 1 base at V and 15 bases at J, leaving 18 bases unmatched. This CDR3 has 16 residues. Germline V lookup: CDR1 MNHEY, CDR2 SVGEGT. CDR3 DNA sequence: TGTGCCAGCAGTTACTGGACAGGAGATAGCAATCAGTCCCTGCATTTT. Translation: CASSYWTGDSNQSLHF.